The clone carrying this TCR beta chain is deemed medium-sized by its frequency. The data originate from a study of T cell clusters in autoimmune cytopenias. Study information: Per sample, median TRB depth was about 48,000 reads, yielding a median roughly 2,000 distinct clonotypes.

One tube held mixed TRB-A and TRB-B primer pools for touch-down PCR. Reprocessing the multiplex PCR reads, TCRdb reports a single entry for every CDR3 protein and omits DNA. Its clone listing holds about 6,300 distinct CDR3 sequences. The CDR3 covers 14 residues. Germline CDR1 MNHEY, CDR2 SVGAGI. Tens of thousands of genome equivalents of blood DNA were amplified for TRB. This chain connects TRBV6-5 to TRBJ1-4; the D call of TRBD1 rests on TCRdb alone, since no DNA is present to check it. The sample comprised peripheral blood. The source of this sequence is a human donor with an autoimmune cytopenia or autoimmune hepatitis (not recorded which). CDR3 amino acids: CASSTGGYNEKLFF.